This T cell receptor beta chain was recovered during a study of OX40 agonist ivuxolimab in advanced cancers. Broader study findings: Expansion of clones was among the lowest in partial responders at 0.1-3.0 mg/kg. Dose levels from 0.1 to 3.0 mg/kg saw CD4+ and CD8+ blood T cells expand clonally by week 6. CD8+ T cells averaged more expanded clones than CD4+.

Germline lookup yields CDR1 SGDLS and CDR2 YYNGEE. V lost 5 bases to trimming and J lost 4 bases, with 21 bases between them. The CDR3 has 16 residues. Samples of blood were obtained at baseline, on cycle 4 day 1, and on cycle 7 day 1. Measured with immunoSEQ multiplex PCR; TCRdb has only the in-frame clones, and not every one. Here the sample spans some 20,000 clones, around 80% being singletons. About this clone: Antigen unknown.

The sequence was collected from an adult with an advanced solid tumor such as melanoma, head and neck, liver or kidney cancer. Sequenced material: CD4+ or CD8+ T cells sorted from blood, taken in a trial of the OX40 agonist ivuxolimab. V and J are TRBV9 and TRBJ2-5, with D possibly TRBD2 on 6 matching bases. The CDR3 is CASSGGGLTSGETQYF. CDR3 bases: TGTGCCAGCAGTGGTGGGGGACTCACCTCGGGAGAGACCCAGTACTTC.